A single sample gave rise to the 19 T cell receptor beta chains below, sequenced in a study of regulatory T cells in long-lasting Graves disease. Documented time point: newly diagnosed GD, antithyroid drugs for less than 3 months. Researchers made the TCR library from RNA that was extracted from PBMCs. Both iRepertoire HTBI primers and Arm-PCR of CDR3 regions were used to build the TCR beta libraries. TCRdb re-called the multiplex PCR reads with MiXCR, one entry per CDR3 protein. The sample lists some 490,000 distinct CDR3 sequences; about 12% were seen once. The same data also went into a second study, on T cells in Graves' hyperthyroidism and ophthalmopathy.

The material was peripheral blood mononuclear cells (PBMCs), obtained at new diagnosis, from a patient treated with antithyroid drugs. The receptors here all came from a woman aged 25 to 39 with Graves disease.

This clonotype was recorded many times. This chain uses TRBV12-3 or TRBV12-4 with TRBJ1-1, with D perhaps matching TRBD1 (5 bases). The CDR3 has 14 residues. Trimming removed 2 bases from V and 1 base from J, with 8 bases in between. The CDR3 spells CASSLLGANTEAFF. The CDR3 nucleotides read TGTGCCAGCAGTTTATTAGGGGCGAACACTGAAGCTTTCTTT.

This clonotype appeared a few times. The chain combines TRBV28 with TRBJ2-1; D may match TRBD1 or TRBD2 (5 bases each). V was pared by 3 bases and J by 4 bases, with 16 bases between. This CDR3 region has 16 residues. The germline V gene has CDR1 MDHEN and CDR2 SYDVKM. The CDR3 nucleotides are TGTGCCAGCAGTTTGGGAGATTTGGACATATACAATGAGCAGTTCTTC. It translates to CASSLGDLDIYNEQFF.

This clonotype occurred many times. The chain uses TRBV18 and TRBJ2-5; D not resolved. This CDR3 has 14 amino acids. V was pared by 3 bases and J by 4 bases, with 12 bases between. Per germline, CDR1 KGHSH and CDR2 LQKENI. CDR3 amino acids: CASSPVPWAETQYF. The CDR3 region has the DNA TGTGCCAGCTCACCCGTCCCGTGGGCAGAGACCCAGTACTTC.

This clonotype was observed many times. The chain employs TRBV29-1 and TRBJ2-1; 8 positions match TRBD2. CDR3 length: 15 amino acids. The V and J ends lost 8 bases and 5 bases, in that order; junction bases with no gene match: 14. In germline, CDR1 is SQVTM, CDR2 ANQGSEA. This chain's CDR3 is CSSLPWTSRNNEQFF. CDR3 DNA sequence: TGCAGCTCCTTACCCTGGACTAGCAGAAACAATGAGCAGTTCTTC.

This clonotype is labeled medium-sized. This chain connects TRBV12-3 or TRBV12-4 to TRBJ1-5; maybe TRBD1 (5 bases). Trimming cost V 5 bases and J 7 bases, with 15 bases left between them. The CDR3 contains 14 residues. This chain's CDR3 is CASSGGDPSQPQHF. In nucleotides, the CDR3 is TGTGCCAGCAGTGGCGGGGACCCAAGCCAGCCCCAGCATTTT.

This clonotype was seen repeatedly, ten times or more. The chain has TRBV18 and TRBJ2-5; D possibly corresponds to TRBD2 (6 bases). The CDR3 covers 13 residues. Trimming pared 8 bases from V and 5 bases from J, leaving 15 bases between. Germline assignment: CDR1 KGHSH and CDR2 LQKENI. The CDR3 DNA reads TGTGCCAGCAGCCCTAGCGTTCAGGAGACCCAGTACTTC. Protein: CASSPSVQETQYF.

This clonotype appeared many times. J is TRBJ2-7 and V is TRBV27; D possibly corresponds to TRBD1 (6 bases). Germline loops: CDR1 MNHEY, CDR2 SMNVEV (reference sequence). This CDR3 is built from 14 residues. V was cut by 5 bases and J by 6 bases, with 17 bases left in between. The CDR3 DNA reads TGTGCCAGCAGTCCGGACAGTTCCTACGGCGAGCAGTACTTC. Its protein is CASSPDSSYGEQYF.

This clonotype was seen many times. J is TRBJ2-3 and V is TRBV13, with D perhaps TRBD1 (6 bases). The germline V and J ends were trimmed by 4 bases and 2 bases, with 13 bases remaining between them. The CDR3 has 15 residues. Germline V gene data show CDR1 as PRHDT and CDR2 as FYEKMQ (reference sequence). The DNA of the CDR3 is TGTGCCAGCAGCTATCGGACAGCCCACACAGATACGCAGTATTTT. Translated, it gives CASSYRTAHTDTQYF.

This clonotype occurred many times. The chain recombines TRBV7-3 with TRBJ2-7; D uncertain. V lost 1 base and J lost 0, with 13 bases in between. Germline CDR1 reads SGHTA; CDR2 reads FQGTGA. There are 16 residues in the CDR3. CDR3 sequence reads: CASSLSTAPSSYEQYF. DNA of the CDR3: TGTGCCAGCAGCTTAAGTACAGCGCCTAGCTCCTACGAGCAGTACTTC.

This clonotype was counted between two and nine times. The chain uses TRBV20-1 and TRBJ2-5; no definite D call. Trimming took off 3 bases at V and 3 bases at J, with 11 bases between the two ends. The CDR3 length is 13 residues. Germline CDR1 reads DFQATT; CDR2 reads SNEGSKA (reference sequence). In DNA, the CDR3 is TGCAGTGCTAGGAACACCCAAAAAGAGACCCAGTACTTC. This encodes CSARNTQKETQYF.

This clonotype was seen many times. The chain combines TRBV9 with TRBJ2-1; TRBD2 aligns across 10 bases. The CDR3 is 15 residues long. Germline V lookup: CDR1 SGDLS, CDR2 YYNGEE. Trimming took 4 bases from V and 2 from J; bases not matched to a gene: 3. In DNA, the CDR3 is TGTGCCAGCAGCTTAGCGGGAGGTACCTACAATGAGCAGTTCTTC. It specifies CASSLAGGTYNEQFF.

This clonotype was counted only a few times. Just one base apart from a much larger clone, this may be a read error. This chain uses TRBV11-2 with TRBJ2-5; TRBD2 might be the D (6 bases). Between the trimmed V and J ends, which lost 8 bases and 1 base, there was a span of 20 bases. CDR1 SGHAT and CDR2 FQNNGV come from the germline V gene. This CDR3 spans 16 amino acids. CDR3 coding DNA: TGTGCCAGCGGCCCTAGGGTTACTAGCAGCCAAGAGACCCAGTACTTC. As protein: CASGPRVTSSQETQYF.

The chain couples TRBV18 to TRBJ1-3; 7 nucleotides align to TRBD1. V shed 2 bases and J 0 bases; nucleotides not matched to a gene: 1. Germline values: CDR1 KGHSH, CDR2 LQKENI. The CDR3 sequence is 15 residues long. CDR3 DNA: TGTGCCAGCTCACCAGGGACAGACTCTGGAAACACCATATATTTT. Its translation is CASSPGTDSGNTIYF. Drawing the rest from reference TRBV18 and TRBJ1-3, the complete variable domain is NAGVMQNPRHLVRRRGQEARLRCSPMKGHSHVYWYRQLPEEGLKFMVYLQKENIIDESGMPKERFSAEFPKEGPSILRIQQVVRGDSAAYFCASSPGTDSGNTIYFGEGSWLTVV.

This clonotype occurred many times. The chain employs TRBV19 and TRBJ1-5; perhaps TRBD1 as D (6 bases). The CDR3 totals 15 residues. Trimming left V 3 bases short and J 4 bases short, with 13 bases between. Germline CDR1 reads LNHDA; CDR2 reads SQIVND (reference sequence). The CDR3 loop reads CASSIEGGINQPQHF. CDR3 in DNA: TGTGCCAGTAGTATTGAGGGGGGCATTAATCAGCCCCAGCATTTT.

This clonotype was found many times. V and J are TRBV7-2 and TRBJ2-1; 12 positions agree with TRBD2. Germline V gives CDR1 SGHTA, CDR2 FQGNSA. V dropped 3 bases and J dropped 6; count of bases not matched to a gene: 3. The CDR3 has 15 amino acids. CDR3: CASSFGLAGTNEQFF. For the CDR3, the DNA is TGTGCCAGCAGCTTTGGACTAGCGGGGACCAATGAGCAGTTCTTC.

This clonotype has ten or more counts. This sequence joins TRBV2 and TRBJ2-7; 9 bases are shared with TRBD1. The length of the CDR3 is 15 residues. Germline-derived CDR1 and CDR2 are SNHLY and FYNNEI. The junction had 12 bases not matched to a gene; V was cut back by 7 bases and J by 5 bases. Written as DNA, the CDR3 is TGTGCCAGCACCCCCGGGGGGACAGGGATCGACGAGCAGTACTTC. This sequence encodes CASTPGGTGIDEQYF.

In its sample, this clonotype was seen many times. The chain couples TRBV6-5 to TRBJ1-2; D is unclear. The CDR3 covers 15 residues. Trimming cost V 2 bases and J 4 bases, with 14 bases left between them. CDR1 and CDR2 from the germline V gene are MNHEY and SVGAGI. The CDR3: CASSYGPGWSYGYTF. The CDR3 bases are TGTGCCAGCAGTTACGGCCCGGGGTGGTCCTATGGCTACACCTTC.

Many counts were recorded for this clonotype. This sequence joins TRBV19 and TRBJ2-1; TRBD2 matches at 8 bases. The germline V gene has CDR1 LNHDA and CDR2 SQIVND (reference sequence). The CDR3 is 15 amino acids. The V segment lost 1 base and the J segment 9 bases; nucleotides outside the gene matches: 8. The DNA for the CDR3 is TGTGCCAGTAGTATAGGGACTAGCCGGCTTGCTGAGCAGTTCTTC. Translated, it gives CASSIGTSRLAEQFF.

Many counts were recorded for this clonotype. J is TRBJ1-2 and V is TRBV2; weak D call: TRBD1 (5 bases). Germline V CDR1 and CDR2: SNHLY, FYNNEI. CDR3 size: 16 residues. The V and J ends lost 0 bases and 2 bases respectively, with 13 bases between them. The CDR3 DNA is TGTGCCAGCAGTGAAGCCTTGCGGGGGAGCAACTATGGCTACACCTTC. Amino acid sequence: CASSEALRGSNYGYTF.